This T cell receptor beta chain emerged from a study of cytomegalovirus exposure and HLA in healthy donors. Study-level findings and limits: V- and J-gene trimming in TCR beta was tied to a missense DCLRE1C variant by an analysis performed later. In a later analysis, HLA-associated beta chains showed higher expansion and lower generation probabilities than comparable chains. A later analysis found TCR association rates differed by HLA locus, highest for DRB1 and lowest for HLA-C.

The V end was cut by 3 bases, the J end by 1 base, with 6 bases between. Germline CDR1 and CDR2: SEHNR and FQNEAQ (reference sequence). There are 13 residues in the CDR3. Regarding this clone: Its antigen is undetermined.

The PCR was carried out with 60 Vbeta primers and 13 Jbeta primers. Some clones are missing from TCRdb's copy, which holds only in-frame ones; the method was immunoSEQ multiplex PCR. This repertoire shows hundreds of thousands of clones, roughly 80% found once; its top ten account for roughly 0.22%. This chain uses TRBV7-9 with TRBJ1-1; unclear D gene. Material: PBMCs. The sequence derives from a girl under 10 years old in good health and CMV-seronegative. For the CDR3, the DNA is TGTGCCAGCAGCTTTTATTCGAACACTGAAGCTTTCTTT. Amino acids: CASSFYSNTEAFF.